The clone carrying this T cell receptor beta chain was observed at least ten times. CDR3 length: 13 amino acids. Unmatched junction bases numbered 5, after V lost 7 bases and J lost 5 bases. Authors of the study amplified TCR beta CDR3 regions from RNA transcripts. When the TCR CDR3 underwent first-round RT-PCR, the HTBI primer set was used. Via MiXCR, TCRdb re-called the multiplex PCR reads, giving one row per CDR3 protein. The sample lists about 400,000 distinct CDR3 sequences, about 15% seen once, with about 33% in the top ten. The sample comes from a study of T cells in Graves' hyperthyroidism and ophthalmopathy.

The origin of this receptor is a woman in her thirties with Graves' hyperthyroidism. Sequenced input: blood. The rearrangement uses TRBV12-3 or TRBV12-4 and TRBJ2-3; 8 bases line up with TRBD2. The CDR3 protein is CASNKREGDTQYF. DNA of the CDR3: TGTGCCAGCAACAAACGGGAGGGAGATACGCAGTATTTT.